This T cell receptor (beta chain) was identified during a study of cytotoxic CD8 clonotypes in ibrutinib-treated CLL (TCRdb year 2021). As for the study more broadly: The cohort was composed of about 10 relapsed/refractory and about 15 treatment-naive patients; IGHV unmutated status was identified in under 18 patients. Responses were partial in around 25 patients and complete in 2; after median roughly 69 months follow-up, approximately 15 stayed in remission and 12 progressed. Samples at response were collected after a median of about 11 months of treatment, with a range of roughly 6 to 40 months. On average, each sample yielded around 250,000 productive templates and about 100,000 productive rearrangements. Longitudinal samples were obtainable from about 30% of the roughly 90 participants in the trial. Cryopreserved peripheral blood mononuclear cells were collected at three points: before therapy, at response, and at either sustained remission or disease progression. Patients were still on ibrutinib when every remission and progressive disease sample was collected.

A MiSeq instrument was used for deep resolution sequencing, which targeted depths ranging from 1 in 1 million up to 1 in 200,000 T cells, with coverage averaging 10x for each clonotype. The immunoSEQ hsTCRB Kit was used to generate TCR beta libraries. As for the authors' bioinformatics: ImmunoSEQ Data Assistant and ImmunoSEQ Analyzer were used for data analysis, and V, D and J genes were assigned according to IMGT definitions. Clonality, which ranges from 0 to 1, was calculated as one minus the normalized Shannon entropy of productive rearrangement frequencies. Public clonotype analysis was restricted to overrepresented clonotypes comprising at least 0.05% of each patient's repertoire. Some 13 repertoires from age-matched healthy donors, obtained from immuneACCESS, served as clonality controls. The immuneACCESS repertoire file appears here via TCRdb, limited to in-frame rearrangements. These files lack a portion of the clones; in checked studies, under half of the deficit traces to unresolved V genes, and the cause of the others is not known. V, J and clone size were drawn from that table, and D and trimming were deduced from the DNA. Counted in this sample were 14,000 or so clones; 52% of them appeared once. The top ten clonotypes cover less than 40% of the sample.

Paper-wide results and their limitations: At baseline, clonality was higher than in age-matched healthy donors and showed a strong correlation with circulating CD8+ T-cell counts. Public clonotypes were rare and either contracted or stayed stable during treatment, and the rise in clonality at ibrutinib response reflected the expansion of private clonotypes. Lymph node repertoires were not examined, and the timing of sampling was not matched between patients in sustained remission and those whose disease progressed. Clonality rose at ibrutinib response, remained stable during sustained remission, and dropped back toward baseline at progression.

For TCR beta library preparation, roughly 2 micrograms of genomic DNA were extracted from the cryopreserved PBMCs. High-throughput TCR beta sequencing was performed on longitudinal blood samples from CLL patients receiving ibrutinib monotherapy. The patients took part in an open-label, single-center phase 2 trial of ibrutinib monotherapy. As for this clone: Its target antigen remains unknown. No base quality values were provided; no much bigger clone lies one nucleotide off.

According to the germline V gene, CDR1 reads MGHRA and CDR2 reads YSYEKL. The CDR3 numbers 13 residues from cysteine through phenylalanine. Only CDR3 DNA remains: 39 bases, in frame from the first base. The V end loses 1 base and the J end loses 3 bases, and a stretch of 6 bases separates them. The chain couples TRBV4-1 to TRBJ1-2, with TRBD1 tentatively as D gene (5 bases match). Sequencing used PBMCs, obtained at a 24-month disease-progression time point, from a patient treated with ibrutinib. The source of this sequence is a human donor with chronic lymphocytic leukemia. CDR3 sequence: CASSQGQYYGYTF. The sequence in DNA is TGCGCCAGCAGCCAAGGACAGTACTATGGCTACACCTTC.